Shown below are 17 T cell receptor beta chains from a single sample sequenced in a study of Tregs in tolerant kidney transplant recipients. The nonmyeloablative bone marrow transplants came from related graft donors, with transient mixed chimerism. The protocol was immunoSEQ multiplex PCR, while the TCRdb copy is restricted to in-frame clones and leaves out a portion. The sample has roughly 52,000 clones; roughly nine tenths are singletons. Here the sequenced sample was CD8+ T cells from blood (PBMCs), taken 24 months after the transplant. These receptors came from a human patient who received a combined kidney and bone marrow transplant. The T cells may partly be graft donor cells.

This rearrangement joins TRBV5-1 to TRBJ2-3; unclear D gene. CDR1 and CDR2 from the germline V gene are SGHRS and YFSETQ. CDR3 length equals 14 residues. Trimming cost V 1 base and J 2 bases, with 8 bases left between them. This CDR3 reads CASSLSQITDTQYF. The CDR3 nucleotides read TGCGCCAGCAGCTTGTCACAGATCACAGATACGCAGTATTTT.

This sequence joins TRBV4-3 and TRBJ1-1, with a tentative D call TRBD1 (5 bases). V was cut by 1 base and J by 7 bases, with 19 bases left in between. Germline V gene data show CDR1 as LGHNA and CDR2 as YSLEER. The CDR3 consists of 16 residues. The CDR3 nucleotides read TGCGCCAGCAGCCAAGGACCAACCTGGGGCGGCGGTGAAGCTTTCTTT. Amino acid sequence: CASSQGPTWGGGEAFF.

This chain links TRBV30 with TRBJ2-7; 8 nucleotides match TRBD1. The J segment lost 6 bases and the V segment lost 1 base, leaving 11 bases of the junction unmatched. CDR1 is GTSNPN, CDR2 SVGIG, per germline (reference sequence). This CDR3 has 15 amino acids. The CDR3 region has the DNA TGTGCCTGGAGTGAAGGGACAGGCAATAAGCGCGAGCAGTACTTC. It translates to CAWSEGTGNKREQYF.

This clone appeared once. V and J are TRBV19 and TRBJ2-7; TRBD2 matches 7 bases. V dropped 3 bases and J dropped 4; count of bases not matched to a gene: 12. CDR1 LNHDA and CDR2 SQIVND come from the germline V gene (reference sequence). The CDR3 sequence is 16 residues long. The CDR3 loop is CASSITVGGRRYEQYF. DNA for the CDR3: TGTGCCAGTAGTATTACGGTTGGCGGGAGAAGGTACGAGCAGTACTTC. The full variable domain, with the rest looked up from reference TRBV19 and TRBJ2-7, is DGGITQSPKYLFRKEGQNVTLSCEQNLNHDAMYWYRQDPGQGLRLIYYSQIVNDFQKGDIAEGYSVSREKKESFPLTVTSAQKNPTAFYLCASSITVGGRRYEQYFGPGTRLTVT.

The rearrangement uses TRBV4-3 and TRBJ1-2, with a tentative D call TRBD1 (5 bases). Between the trimmed V and J ends, which lost 4 bases and 3 bases, there was a span of 15 bases. Germline loops: CDR1 LGHNA, CDR2 YSLEER. The CDR3 runs to 15 residues. The CDR3 sequence is CASSPFRGWDYGYTF. In DNA, the CDR3 is TGCGCCAGCAGCCCCTTTAGGGGATGGGACTATGGCTACACCTTC.

The chain joins TRBV5-1 to TRBJ2-7; TRBD1 might be the D (5 bases). V lost 4 bases, J lost 2 bases, and 13 bases lay in between. CDR3 length: 14 amino acids. Germline V gives CDR1 SGHRS, CDR2 YFSETQ. The CDR3 protein is CASSPTVRAYEQYF. CDR3 DNA sequence: TGCGCCAGCAGCCCGACAGTCAGGGCCTACGAGCAGTACTTC.

This chain connects TRBV9 to TRBJ1-2, with a possible D match to TRBD1 (6 bases). With 3 bases removed from V and 5 bases from J, the gap between germline ends came to 17 bases. CDR1 and CDR2 (germline): SGDLS, YYNGEE. This CDR3 has 15 amino acids. CDR3 residues: CASSEDSALLYGYTF. In DNA form, the CDR3 reads TGTGCCAGCAGCGAGGACAGTGCCCTCCTATATGGCTACACCTTC.

This rearrangement joins TRBV11-2 to TRBJ1-2; D is perhaps TRBD1 (6 bases). The CDR3 extends over 13 amino acids. Trimming removed 3 bases at V and 6 bases at J, with 11 bases between. Per the germline V gene, CDR1 is SGHAT and CDR2 is FQNNGV. The CDR3 region is CASSLVQGNGYTF. In nucleotides, the CDR3 is TGTGCCAGCAGCTTGGTCCAGGGGAATGGCTACACCTTC.

The chain carries TRBV15 and TRBJ2-2, with 7 nucleotides matching TRBD1. This CDR3 is 18 amino acids long. Looked up from germline, CDR1 is LNHNV and CDR2 is YYDKDF (reference sequence). V shed 1 base, J shed 2 bases, and the junction held 10 bases outside the gene matches. The CDR3 coding sequence is TGTGCCACCAGCAGAGGACCCCACGGACAGGTTAACACCGGGGAGCTGTTTTTT. Protein: CATSRGPHGQVNTGELFF.

The chain recombines TRBV4-3 with TRBJ2-7, with a possible D match to TRBD2 (7 bases). The V gene's germline CDR1 is LGHNA and CDR2 YSLEER. The CDR3 runs 15 residues. The V gene lost 0 bases and the J gene lost 4 bases, with 13 bases spanning the gap. Here the CDR3 reads CASSQEGGDNYEQYF. The CDR3 DNA sequence: TGCGCCAGCAGCCAAGAAGGGGGGGATAATTACGAGCAGTACTTC.

This clone was recorded once. The J gene is TRBJ2-4, the V gene TRBV30; D gene unclear. The length of the CDR3 is 13 residues. Germline V gives CDR1 GTSNPN, CDR2 SVGIG (reference sequence). V was pared by 3 bases and J by 0 bases, with 6 bases between. Written as DNA, the CDR3 is TGTGCCTGGAGCGACTTAGCCAAAAACATTCAGTACTTC. Protein: CAWSDLAKNIQYF. The full variable domain, its missing parts supplied by reference TRBV30 and TRBJ2-4, is SQTIHQWPATLVQPVGSPLSLECTVEGTSNPNLYWYRQAAGRGLQLLFYSVGIGQISSEVPQNLSASRPQDRQFILSSKKLLLSDSGFYLCAWSDLAKNIQYFGAGTRLSVL.

The rearrangement uses TRBV6-5 and TRBJ1-2; no firm D call. Per the germline V gene, CDR1 is MNHEY and CDR2 is SVGAGI. The length of the CDR3 is 13 residues. The V gene lost 6 bases and the J gene lost 6 bases, with 14 bases spanning the gap. The CDR3: CASSLGELDGYTF. As DNA, the CDR3 is TGTGCCAGCAGCCTCGGGGAGCTAGATGGCTACACCTTC.

The chain is built from TRBV7-9 and TRBJ2-5; TRBD2 matches at 11 bases. Trimming at V came to 6 bases and at J to 3 bases, leaving 9 bases not matched to a gene. The germline V gene encodes CDR1 SEHNR and CDR2 FQNEAQ (reference sequence). This CDR3 is built from 16 residues. CDR3 protein: CASRYSGRDPKETQYF. The CDR3 DNA sequence: TGTGCCAGCAGATATAGCGGGAGGGACCCTAAAGAGACCCAGTACTTC.

The CDR3: CASSKSKRLRTYEQYF. The CDR3 DNA follows: TGTGCCAGCAGCAAATCTAAGCGACTAAGGACCTACGAGCAGTACTTC. The V gene is TRBV21-1, the J gene TRBJ2-7; TRBD2 reflects the table's D call only, with no check against the DNA. TRBV21-1 is reported as a pseudogene. The CDR3 is 16 residues long.

The chain combines TRBV6-5 with TRBJ1-1; D remains unclear. The V gene lost 6 bases and the J gene lost 1 base, with 9 bases spanning the gap. CDR1 MNHEY and CDR2 SVGAGI come from the germline V gene. This CDR3 has 13 residues. This CDR3 is CASRVLANTEAFF. Written as DNA, the CDR3 is TGTGCCAGCAGGGTACTAGCGAACACTGAAGCTTTCTTT.

J is TRBJ2-1 and V is TRBV23-1; 7 bases line up with TRBD1. Being an ORF, TRBV23-1 has a function that is uncertain. V gave up 4 bases and J gave up 7 bases; unmatched junction bases: 25. This CDR3 is 20 amino acids long. The CDR3 spells CASSLIPVADPGQLLNEQFF. The CDR3 DNA reads TGCGCCAGCAGTCTTATTCCCGTTGCAGACCCGGGACAGCTGCTGAATGAGCAGTTCTTC.

V and J are TRBV2 and TRBJ2-7; D remains ambiguous. This CDR3 region has 11 residues. Trimming left V 10 bases short and J 4 bases short, with 11 bases between. The germline V gene encodes CDR1 SNHLY and CDR2 FYNNEI. The CDR3 DNA follows: TGTGCCACCTTCTTTAAATACGAGCAGTACTTC. Translating it yields CATFFKYEQYF.